What follows are 2 T cell receptor beta chains derived from one specimen sequenced in a study of beta chain features in type 1 diabetes. Sequencing targeted expressed TCRB transcripts, as all isolated RNA had been reverse transcribed. Method: immunoSEQ multiplex PCR; TCRdb's copy keeps in-frame clones and lacks some. The repertoire holds about 150,000 clones, 11% seen once, with roughly 1.9% in the top ten. Material: central memory CD4+ T cells from blood. The receptors originated from a man between 18 and 29 years old in good health.

The chain has TRBV4-2 and TRBJ2-1; D is uncertain. This CDR3 contains 17 residues. Trimming left V 1 base short and J 1 base short, with 14 bases between. Germline CDR1 is LGHNA and CDR2 is YNFKEQ. In DNA form, the CDR3 reads TGTGCCAGCAGCCAAGGGGCCCCGGCCCCTTCCTACAATGAGCAGTTCTTC. Its protein is CASSQGAPAPSYNEQFF.

This clone has more than one count but fewer than ten. The J gene is TRBJ1-6, the V gene TRBV10-3; unclear D gene. The CDR3 consists of 13 residues. V was trimmed by 0 bases and J by 7 bases, leaving 4 bases between them. Germline V gene lookup returns CDR1 ENHRY and CDR2 SYGVKD. Here the CDR3 reads CAISESRNSPLHF. The CDR3 DNA is TGTGCCATCAGTGAGTCCAGGAATTCACCCCTCCACTTT.